These 15 T cell receptor beta chains came from one sample sequenced in a study of shared clonotypes between healthy human individuals. Assay: immunoSEQ multiplex PCR; the TCRdb copy retains only in-frame clones and omits some. The table records around 1.9 million clones, 93% of them present only once. Selected positively for CCR7 and CD45RO-negative, naive CD8 cells excluded terminally differentiated effector memory CD45RA+ cells. The sample comprised naive CD8+ T cells from PBMCs. Receptors originate from a man aged 18 to 30 in good health. Some clones in this sample may be carry-over from other donors' samples.

The chain is built from TRBV9 and TRBJ2-1, with 8 bases lining up with TRBD2. Trimming took 2 bases from V and 6 from J; bases not matched to a gene: 7. CDR1 and CDR2 (germline): SGDLS, YYNGEE. The CDR3 length is 15 residues. The CDR3, as DNA: TGTGCCAGCAGCGTTGGACTAGCAGCCACCAATGAGCAGTTCTTC. This gives the protein CASSVGLAATNEQFF.

This rearrangement joins TRBV29-1 to TRBJ2-1; perhaps TRBD2 as D (6 bases). The germline V gene encodes CDR1 SQVTM and CDR2 ANQGSEA. The CDR3 spans 11 residues. V lost 7 bases, J lost 7 bases, and 11 bases lay in between. The CDR3 loop is CSATGTNEQFF. The DNA for the CDR3 is TGCAGCGCAACCGGGACTAATGAGCAGTTCTTC.

This clone is a singleton in its sample. This likely comes from a read error, as the CDR3 has no conserved phenylalanine or tryptophan at its end. Because the CDR3's place on the DNA is in doubt, the DNA is left out and the CDR3 is given as listed by TCRdb. The chain uses TRBV7-9 and TRBJ2-7; the listed D gene, TRBD1, was not tested against the DNA. Germline CDR1 reads SEHNR; CDR2 reads FQNEAQ (reference sequence). The CDR3 length is 14 residues, termini included. CDR3 sequence: CASSLAAGTGDLSR.

This rearrangement joins TRBV7-9 to TRBJ2-1; 11 bases fit TRBD1. After removal of 1 base from V and 8 bases from J, the junction contained 4 bases not matched to a gene. The germline V gene encodes CDR1 SEHNR and CDR2 FQNEAQ (reference sequence). The CDR3 has 15 amino acids. The CDR3: CASSLGTGGWDEQFF. CDR3 coding DNA: TGTGCCAGCAGCTTAGGGACAGGGGGCTGGGATGAGCAGTTCTTC. Full variable domain (missing parts from reference TRBV7-9 and TRBJ2-1): DTGVSQNPRHKITKRGQNVTFRCDPISEHNRLYWYRQTLGQGPEFLTYFQNEAQLEKSRLLSDRFSAERPKGSFSTLEIQRTEQGDSAMYLCASSLGTGGWDEQFFGPGTRLTVL.

The V and J genes are TRBV7-8 and TRBJ2-1; the match to TRBD2 covers 12 bases. The CDR3 loop spans 17 amino acids. The V and J ends lost 0 bases and 7 bases, in that order; junction bases with no gene match: 7. Germline CDR1 is SGHVS and CDR2 is FQNEAQ. CDR3 sequence: CASSLALAGGPWNEQFF. As DNA, the CDR3 is TGTGCCAGCAGCTTAGCGCTAGCGGGAGGGCCATGGAATGAGCAGTTCTTC.

As regards this clone: This specimen includes other DNA sequences encoding the same CDR3. The CDR3 protein is CASSYSIGTGELFF. CDR3 coding DNA: TGTGCCAGCAGTTACTCAATCGGGACCGGGGAGCTGTTTTTT. The J gene is TRBJ2-2, the V gene TRBV6-5; unclear D gene. CDR1 MNHEY and CDR2 SVGAGI come from the germline V gene. V dropped 0 bases and J dropped 5 bases, with 7 bases sitting between them. The CDR3 covers 14 residues.

This chain joins TRBV28 and TRBJ2-5; TRBD1 aligns across 9 bases. This CDR3 comprises 15 residues. V was pared by 5 bases and J by 5 bases, with 9 bases of the junction left unmatched. The germline gives CDR1 MDHEN, CDR2 SYDVKM. The CDR3 bases are TGTGCCAGCAGTCACACCCTCGGACAGGGGGAGACCCAGTACTTC. It yields the protein CASSHTLGQGETQYF.

The chain has TRBV7-9 and TRBJ1-2; D is uncertain. V was shortened by 5 bases and J by 4 bases, with 17 bases between the two germline ends. CDR3 length: 15 residues. CDR1 and CDR2 (germline): SEHNR, FQNEAQ (reference sequence). The CDR3 nucleotides read TGTGCCAGCAGCCATAGCGGTGAGGTACCCTATGGCTACACCTTC. Translating gives CASSHSGEVPYGYTF.

The V call is TRBV7-9, the J call TRBJ2-6, with D uncertain. Germline assignment: CDR1 SEHNR and CDR2 FQNEAQ (reference sequence). The CDR3 spans 18 residues. Trimming left V 2 bases short and J 0 bases short, with 14 bases between. The CDR3 is CASSLRPGGRSGANVLTF. CDR3 DNA sequence: TGTGCCAGCAGCTTACGGCCAGGCGGCCGCTCTGGGGCCAACGTCCTGACTTTC.

CDR3 sequence reads: CATRQGAYEQYF. DNA for the CDR3: TGTGCCACCCGACAGGGAGCCTACGAGCAGTACTTC. V is TRBV13 and J is TRBJ2-7; TRBD1 aligns across 7 bases. The V and J ends lost 10 bases and 2 bases, in that order; junction bases with no gene match: 5. The CDR3 extends over 12 amino acids. Germline-derived CDR1 and CDR2 are PRHDT and FYEKMQ (reference sequence).

V gene TRBV14 combines with J gene TRBJ2-7, with D possibly matching TRBD1 (6 bases). The CDR3 sequence is 16 residues long. Germline values: CDR1 SGHDN, CDR2 FVKESK. Trimming left V 3 bases short and J 2 bases short, with 17 bases between. Here the CDR3 reads CASSQYDRLTTYEQYF. In DNA form, the CDR3 reads TGTGCCAGCAGCCAGTACGACAGGCTTACCACCTACGAGCAGTACTTC.

This chain joins TRBV6-1 and TRBJ2-3; 8 bases map to TRBD2. Per the germline V gene, CDR1 is MNHNS and CDR2 is SASEGT. CDR3 length: 14 residues. V shed 7 bases and J 2 bases; nucleotides not matched to a gene: 5. DNA for the CDR3: TGTGCCAGCAAGCAGGGACTAGTCACAGATACGCAGTATTTT. This encodes CASKQGLVTDTQYF.

This sequence joins TRBV4-3 and TRBJ1-5; D is perhaps TRBD1 (6 bases). The V and J ends lost 2 bases and 6 bases respectively, with 14 bases between them. The CDR3 loop spans 15 amino acids. Per the germline V gene, CDR1 is LGHNA and CDR2 is YSLEER. The CDR3 sequence: CASSQSNRAVQPQHF. The CDR3 DNA is TGCGCCAGCAGCCAAAGTAACAGGGCGGTTCAGCCCCAGCATTTT.

J is TRBJ2-1 and V is TRBV14; D is possibly TRBD1 or TRBD2 (5 bases each). CDR1 and CDR2 (germline): SGHDN, FVKESK. The CDR3 totals 14 residues. The V end lost 5 bases, the J end lost 7 bases, and 15 bases lay between the germline ends. The CDR3: CASSVLGKGNEQFF. CDR3 DNA sequence: TGTGCCAGCAGCGTGCTCGGGAAGGGGAATGAGCAGTTCTTC.

The V gene is TRBV28, the J gene TRBJ2-3; a possible D gene is TRBD2 (6 bases). V was trimmed by 7 bases and J by 2 bases, leaving 22 bases between them. Germline V gene sequence: CDR1 MDHEN, CDR2 SYDVKM. The CDR3 loop spans 17 amino acids. The CDR3, as DNA: TGTGCCAGCACGTTTACGGCTAGCGACTTTATCACAGATACGCAGTATTTT. Its protein is CASTFTASDFITDTQYF.